This T cell receptor (beta chain) was identified during a study of T cell responses to AZD1222 COVID-19 vaccine. Study-wide findings and caveats: Seropositivity was recorded at baseline in only a handful of AZD1222 recipients.

Sequenced by immunoSEQ multiplex PCR; TCRdb stores in-frame clones only, minus some. The table has some 14,000 clones, around 80% seen once. A note on this clone: Its matching antigen is unknown.

Germline CDR1 is SGDLS and CDR2 is YYNGEE. J gave up 5 bases and V 2 bases, and 2 bases lay outside the gene matches. The CDR3 length is 14 residues. The rearrangement joins TRBV9 to TRBJ1-1; TRBD1 matches at 11 bases. The sample consisted of peripheral blood, taken 28 days after the second AZD1222 dose. The receptor comes from an adult who received the AZD1222 COVID-19 vaccine. The CDR3, as DNA: TGTGCCAGCAGCGTGGGGACAGGGGGAACTGAAGCTTTCTTT. Amino acids: CASSVGTGGTEAFF. The full variable domain, completed using reference TRBV9 and TRBJ1-1, is DSGVTQTPKHLITATGQRVTLRCSPRSGDLSVYWYQQSLDQGLQFLIQYYNGEERAKGNILERFSAQQFPDLHSELNLSSLELGDSALYFCASSVGTGGTEAFFGQGTRLTVV.